This TCR beta chain stems from a study of CD4+ T cells in melanoma. A remark on this clone: Its specificity is not known.

Here immunoSEQ multiplex PCR was the method, and the copy in TCRdb shows in-frame clones only, minus some. In the table there are some 120,000 clones, over 80% of which are singletons. V was clipped by 2 bases and J by 0 bases, with 8 bases between them. Germline CDR1 and CDR2: SGHAT and FQDESV (reference sequence). This CDR3 is 14 amino acids long. General observations from the study: CD8+ T cell, macrophage and B cell function reportedly correlated with neoantigen-specific CD4+ T cells. Diverse differentiation states were reported for melanoma neoantigen-specific CD4+ T cells.

Source material: peripheral blood. The clonotype originates from a human donor with melanoma. J is TRBJ2-7 and V is TRBV11-1; no firm D call. The CDR3 loop reads CASSLYSNSYEQYF. Here the CDR3 DNA reads TGTGCCAGCAGCTTATACAGTAACTCCTACGAGCAGTACTTC.